These 30 T cell receptor beta chains share one sample of origin, sequenced in a study of cytomegalovirus exposure and HLA in healthy donors. In the PCR, 60 Vbeta and 13 Jbeta primers were used. This table comes from immunoSEQ multiplex PCR, and its TCRdb copy is limited to in-frame clones, with some not included. This table holds under 200,000 clones, 75% to 90% found once. Sequenced sample: PBMCs. The source is a middle-aged man in good health and CMV-seropositive.

V usage is TRBV7-2 and J usage is TRBJ2-5; TRBD1 matches 7 bases. The CDR3 covers 13 residues. CDR1 is SGHTA and CDR2 is FQGNSA in the germline V gene. V shed 3 bases, J shed 5 bases, and the junction held 3 bases outside the gene matches. The CDR3 nucleotides read TGTGCCAGCAGCTTTACAGGGGCGGAGACCCAGTACTTC. Protein sequence: CASSFTGAETQYF.

This rearrangement joins TRBV4-3 to TRBJ2-7; D is unresolved. V lost 0 bases to trimming and J lost 6 bases, with 9 bases between them. The CDR3 sequence is 13 residues long. CDR1 and CDR2 (germline): LGHNA, YSLEER. Here the CDR3 reads CASSQDRWFEQYF. CDR3 nucleotides: TGCGCCAGCAGCCAAGATAGATGGTTCGAGCAGTACTTC.

The rearrangement links TRBV7-6 to TRBJ2-1; possible D gene TRBD2, 6 bases. Germline CDR1 is SGHVS and CDR2 is FNYEAQ. The CDR3 loop spans 16 amino acids. V dropped 4 bases and J dropped 3 bases, with 16 bases sitting between them. The CDR3 DNA follows: TGTGCCAGCAGCTCTTCATCGGGACTCCTCTACAATGAGCAGTTCTTC. Amino acid sequence: CASSSSSGLLYNEQFF.

The chain combines TRBV19 with TRBJ2-7; 8 bases align to TRBD1. This CDR3 spans 14 amino acids. V lost 3 bases and J lost 4; bases outside the gene matches: 5. Germline-derived CDR1 and CDR2 are LNHDA and SQIVND (reference sequence). The CDR3 region is CASSIQGQVYEQYF. CDR3 bases: TGTGCCAGTAGTATTCAGGGACAGGTTTACGAGCAGTACTTC.

The CDR3 loop reads CASSPKGGVEAFF. The CDR3 coding sequence is TGTGCCAGCTCACCTAAGGGGGGGGTTGAAGCTTTCTTT. The rearrangement uses TRBV18 and TRBJ1-1, with D perhaps TRBD1 (6 bases). Trimming shortened V by 3 bases and J by 7 bases, and 12 bases separated the two germline ends. This CDR3 contains 13 residues. Germline V gene lookup returns CDR1 KGHSH and CDR2 LQKENI. Looking up the rest from reference TRBV18 and TRBJ1-1 gives the full variable domain: NAGVMQNPRHLVRRRGQEARLRCSPMKGHSHVYWYRQLPEEGLKFMVYLQKENIIDESGMPKERFSAEFPKEGPSILRIQQVVRGDSAAYFCASSPKGGVEAFFGQGTRLTVV.

The chain uses TRBV6-5 and TRBJ1-4, with a tentative D call TRBD1 (5 bases). The CDR3 runs to 14 residues. Germline V gene sequence: CDR1 MNHEY, CDR2 SVGAGI. Between the trimmed V and J ends, which lost 5 bases and 8 bases, there was a span of 15 bases. The CDR3 loop reads CASSPRGVGEKLFF. The CDR3, as DNA: TGTGCCAGCAGTCCTCGGGGGGTTGGGGAAAAACTGTTTTTT.

V gene TRBV4-3 combines with J gene TRBJ1-3; D not resolved. Germline CDR1 and CDR2: LGHNA and YSLEER. V lost 2 bases to trimming and J lost 1 base, with 15 bases between them. The CDR3 extends over 17 amino acids. The DNA for the CDR3 is TGCGCCAGCAGCCAACACCATTCTGGAGGGTCTGGAAACACCATATATTTT. The encoded protein is CASSQHHSGGSGNTIYF.

To note about this clone: The junction does not match germline at one end; this may be a read error. The chain combines TRBV7-7 with TRBJ1-1, with 8 bases fitting TRBD1. The CDR3 runs 14 residues. Germline CDR1 and CDR2: SSHAT and FNYEAQ (reference sequence). CDR3 in amino acids: CASSPGGDRTEAFF. CDR3 DNA: TGTGCTAGCAGCCCAGGGGGGGACAGGACTGAAGCTTTCTTT.

The chain recombines TRBV11-3 with TRBJ2-3; the D gene is possibly TRBD1 (6 bases). V shed 4 bases and J shed 1 base, with 9 bases lying between them. The length of the CDR3 is 14 residues. The germline gives CDR1 SGHNT, CDR2 YENEEA. The CDR3 reads CASSSGQGTDTQYF. As DNA, the CDR3 is TGTGCCAGCAGCTCGGGACAAGGCACAGATACGCAGTATTTT. The entire variable domain, with the rest obtained from reference TRBV11-3 and TRBJ2-3, is as follows: EAGVVQSPRYKIIEKKQPVAFWCNPISGHNTLYWYLQNLGQGPELLIRYENEEAVDDSQLPKDRFSAERLKGVDSTLKIQPAELGDSAVYLCASSSGQGTDTQYFGPGTRLTVL.

V and J are TRBV5-4 and TRBJ1-1, with TRBD1 as a possible D gene (5 bases). CDR1 SGHNT and CDR2 YYREEE come from the germline V gene (reference sequence). Trimming removed 4 bases at V and 4 bases at J, with 14 bases between. CDR3 size: 14 residues. The CDR3 DNA reads as TGTGCCAGCAGCAATGTCGGAAGGGGCACTGAAGCTTTCTTT. Its protein product is CASSNVGRGTEAFF.

The V call is TRBV7-2, the J call TRBJ1-2; 8 bases align to TRBD1. The CDR3 spans 13 residues. The V segment lost 3 bases and the J segment 6 bases; nucleotides outside the gene matches: 3. Germline loops: CDR1 SGHTA, CDR2 FQGNSA. DNA for the CDR3: TGTGCCAGCAGCTTGGGACAGGTCGATGGCTACACCTTC. Translation gives CASSLGQVDGYTF.

The chain links TRBV5-1 to TRBJ1-4; D unresolved. The CDR3 is made up of 16 amino acids. Trimming took 0 bases from V and 1 from J, leaving 10 bases between them. The V gene's germline CDR1 is SGHRS and CDR2 YFSETQ. The CDR3 sequence: CASSLVARGTNEKLFF. CDR3 coding DNA: TGCGCCAGCAGCTTGGTAGCACGCGGAACTAATGAAAAACTGTTTTTT.

The J gene is TRBJ2-1, the V gene TRBV29-1; 9 bases align to TRBD2. V dropped 4 bases and J dropped 4; count of bases not matched to a gene: 5. Germline V CDR1 and CDR2: SQVTM, ANQGSEA. CDR3 length: 14 residues. CDR3 in DNA: TGCAGCGTTGCGACTAGCGGAGTATACAATGAGCAGTTCTTC. Protein sequence: CSVATSGVYNEQFF.

The chain employs TRBV5-4 and TRBJ1-1, with 8 bases lining up with TRBD1. CDR3 length: 15 amino acids. V lost 0 bases to trimming and J lost 1 base; unmatched junction nucleotides: 2. Germline values: CDR1 SGHNT, CDR2 YYREEE (reference sequence). As DNA, the CDR3 is TGTGCCAGCAGCTTGGCAGGGACAGGGAACACTGAAGCTTTCTTT. It encodes CASSLAGTGNTEAFF.

The CDR3 DNA reads as TGTGCCAGCTCCCGGGACAGGGGCACCGGGGAGCTGTTTTTT. Its translation: CASSRDRGTGELFF. V gene TRBV18 combines with J gene TRBJ2-2; 10 bases match TRBD1. The CDR3 has 14 residues. J gave up 4 bases and V 6 bases, and 2 bases lay outside the gene matches. Germline V gives CDR1 KGHSH, CDR2 LQKENI.

The CDR3 loop reads CASSPSGGSYNEQFF. The CDR3 region has the DNA TGTGCCAGCAGCCCCAGCGGGGGCTCCTACAATGAGCAGTTCTTC. The chain couples TRBV7-8 to TRBJ2-1; TRBD2 agrees at 8 bases. Germline lookup yields CDR1 SGHVS and CDR2 FQNEAQ. The trim removed 5 bases at V and 0 bases at J, leaving 3 bases unmatched. This CDR3 has 15 amino acids.

The CDR3: CASSDPGQGYNEQFF. The DNA for the CDR3 is TGTGCCAGCTCCGACCCGGGACAGGGATACAATGAGCAGTTCTTC. The chain has TRBV6-5 and TRBJ2-1; TRBD1 matches 9 bases. The CDR3 sequence is 15 residues long. V lost 8 bases, J lost 4 bases, and 9 bases stayed unmatched. Germline CDR1 and CDR2: MNHEY and SVGAGI.

The rearrangement joins TRBV7-3 to TRBJ1-1; a weak D match, TRBD1 (5 bases). Trimming took off 4 bases at V and 4 bases at J, with 16 bases between the two ends. The CDR3 has 15 amino acids. Germline CDR1 SGHTA, CDR2 FQGTGA. CDR3 protein: CASSSLGRGGTEAFF. CDR3 sequence (DNA): TGTGCCAGCAGCTCATTGGGACGGGGGGGCACTGAAGCTTTCTTT.

The chain links TRBV28 to TRBJ2-7; 8 bases agree with TRBD1. Germline V CDR1 and CDR2: MDHEN, SYDVKM. The CDR3 runs 18 residues. V lost 0 bases and J lost 4; bases outside the gene matches: 14. CDR3: CASSLWGSDRQGIYEQYF. Written as DNA, the CDR3 is TGTGCCAGCAGTTTATGGGGTTCAGATAGACAGGGGATATACGAGCAGTACTTC.

The chain is built from TRBV10-3 and TRBJ2-7, with TRBD1 matching 9 bases. V trimming: 6 bases; J trimming: 5 bases; junction bases outside the gene matches: 8. Germline values: CDR1 ENHRY, CDR2 SYGVKD. The CDR3 totals 14 residues. DNA of the CDR3: TGTGCCATCAGAACGCCGGGACAGGGCCACGAGCAGTACTTC. It encodes CAIRTPGQGHEQYF.

The chain combines TRBV5-4 with TRBJ2-7; 7 bases fit TRBD1. Germline V gene data show CDR1 as SGHNT and CDR2 as YYREEE (reference sequence). Losses at the gene ends were 5 bases for V and 4 bases for J; bases not matched to a gene: 12. This CDR3 is 15 amino acids long. CDR3 sequence: CASSPRGDSLYEQYF. The CDR3 bases are TGTGCCAGCAGTCCTAGAGGGGACAGCTTATACGAGCAGTACTTC.

This chain connects TRBV4-3 to TRBJ1-4; D is uncertain. Per germline, CDR1 LGHNA and CDR2 YSLEER. This CDR3 contains 16 residues. V lost 0 bases and J lost 3, with 11 bases in between. The CDR3, as DNA: TGCGCCAGCAGCCAAGACCCCGCAGGATCTAATGAAAAACTGTTTTTT. Translated, it gives CASSQDPAGSNEKLFF.

This chain uses TRBV19 with TRBJ2-5; 8 nucleotides agree with TRBD1. In germline, CDR1 is LNHDA, CDR2 SQIVND (reference sequence). J gave up 4 bases and V 5 bases, and 9 bases lay outside the gene matches. There are 15 residues in the CDR3. CDR3 in amino acids: CASSAQQGVGETQYF. The CDR3 DNA is TGTGCCAGTAGTGCCCAACAGGGGGTAGGAGAGACCCAGTACTTC.

Regarding this clone: A junction boundary mismatches the germline segment, possibly from a read error. J is TRBJ1-2 and V is TRBV25-1; TRBD1 agrees at 10 bases. The CDR3 runs to 15 residues. The germline gives CDR1 MGHDK, CDR2 SYGVNS. The CDR3 reads CTSSLGGTGVHGYTF. The DNA for the CDR3 is TGTACCAGCAGTCTAGGGGGGACAGGGGTACATGGCTACACCTTC.

This chain uses TRBV9 with TRBJ1-4; 7 nucleotides align to TRBD1. After removal of 0 bases from V and 8 bases from J, the junction contained 7 bases not matched to a gene. The V gene's germline CDR1 is SGDLS and CDR2 YYNGEE. The CDR3 covers 15 residues. The CDR3 region has the DNA TGTGCCAGCAGCGTAGGAGGGGGCGCCCGGGAAAAACTGTTTTTT. Translated, it gives CASSVGGGAREKLFF.

V usage is TRBV5-5 and J usage is TRBJ2-3; 9 nucleotides match TRBD2. From germline, CDR1 is SGHKS and CDR2 YYEKEE (reference sequence). With 1 base clipped from V and 4 bases from J, the junction kept 4 bases outside the gene matches. The CDR3 has 15 residues. The CDR3 nucleotides are TGTGCCAGCAGCTTGCATAGCGGGGGTTCAGATACGCAGTATTTT. It codes for CASSLHSGGSDTQYF. The full variable domain, completed using reference TRBV5-5 and TRBJ2-3, is DAGVTQSPTHLIKTRGQQVTLRCSPISGHKSVSWYQQVLGQGPQFIFQYYEKEERGRGNFPDRFSARQFPNYSSELNVNALLLGDSALYLCASSLHSGGSDTQYFGPGTRLTVL.

This clone has a handful of counts. V and J are TRBV11-2 and TRBJ2-3; 8 bases line up with TRBD2. Looked up from germline, CDR1 is SGHAT and CDR2 is FQNNGV. V trimming: 1 base; J trimming: 5 bases; junction bases outside the gene matches: 5. The CDR3 has 15 residues. The CDR3 DNA sequence: TGTGCCAGCAGCTTAGGTGCGGGGGGCGGAGATACGCAGTATTTT. Protein product: CASSLGAGGGDTQYF.

The gene calls are TRBV7-2 and TRBJ2-3, with D uncertain. V was shortened by 2 bases and J by 5 bases, with 11 bases between the two germline ends. The CDR3 is 14 amino acids. CDR1 is SGHTA, CDR2 FQGNSA, per germline. CDR3 protein: CASSLNLRGDTQYF. The DNA for the CDR3 is TGTGCCAGCAGCTTAAATTTGAGAGGAGATACGCAGTATTTT.

This chain uses TRBV7-2 with TRBJ2-3, with 8 bases aligning to TRBD1. After removal of 3 bases from V and 9 bases from J, the junction contained 5 bases not matched to a gene. Germline V gene data show CDR1 as SGHTA and CDR2 as FQGNSA. The CDR3 runs 13 residues. CDR3 nucleotides: TGTGCCAGCAGCTTGCGACAGGGGTGGACGCAGTATTTT. As protein: CASSLRQGWTQYF.

The rearrangement joins TRBV6-4 to TRBJ2-3; tentatively, D is TRBD1 (5 bases). This CDR3 has 16 residues. Germline CDR1 and CDR2: MRHNA and SNTAGT. V was pared by 0 bases and J by 0 bases, with 10 bases between. The CDR3 spells CASSDSAGQSTDTQYF. Written as DNA, the CDR3 is TGTGCCAGCAGTGACTCGGCAGGGCAAAGCACAGATACGCAGTATTTT.